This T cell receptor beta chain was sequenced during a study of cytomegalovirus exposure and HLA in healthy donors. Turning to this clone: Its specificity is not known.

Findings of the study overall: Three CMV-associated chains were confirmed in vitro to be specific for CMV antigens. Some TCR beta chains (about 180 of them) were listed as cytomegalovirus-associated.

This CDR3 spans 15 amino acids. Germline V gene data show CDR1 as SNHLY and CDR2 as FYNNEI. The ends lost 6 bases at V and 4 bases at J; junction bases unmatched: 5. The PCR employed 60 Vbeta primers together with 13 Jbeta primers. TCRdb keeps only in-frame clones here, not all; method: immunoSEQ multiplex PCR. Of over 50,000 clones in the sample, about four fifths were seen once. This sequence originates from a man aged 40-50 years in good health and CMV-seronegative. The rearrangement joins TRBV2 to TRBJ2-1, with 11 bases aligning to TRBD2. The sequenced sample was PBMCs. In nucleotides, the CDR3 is TGTGCCAGCAGATACGGGACTAGCGGTTACAATGAGCAGTTCTTC. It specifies CASRYGTSGYNEQFF.